This T cell receptor beta chain was identified in a study of blood T cell repertoires in COVID-19. Study as a whole: Nucleic acid was either cDNA or gDNA, and it came from T cells, B-cell-depleted T cells, or PBMCs.

The data were produced by immunoSEQ multiplex PCR, yet TCRdb's version contains in-frame clones alone and is incomplete. The sample records about 410,000 clones, approximately 89% being singletons. The CDR3 has 14 amino acids. Germline V gene sequence: CDR1 GTSNPN, CDR2 SVGIG (reference sequence). V dropped 1 base and J dropped 9 bases, with 16 bases sitting between them. The V gene is TRBV30, the J gene TRBJ2-1, with D unclear. Sequenced: PBMCs or T cells enriched from blood (not recorded which). This receptor was taken from a woman aged 30 to 39 who had recovered from COVID-19. In DNA, the CDR3 is TGTGCCTGGAGTGCCCAACCTACTATGATTGAGCAGTTCTTC. Translating gives CAWSAQPTMIEQFF. The full variable domain, in which reference TRBV30 and TRBJ2-1 provide the parts outside the CDR3, is SQTIHQWPATLVQPVGSPLSLECTVEGTSNPNLYWYRQAAGRGLQLLFYSVGIGQISSEVPQNLSASRPQDRQFILSSKKLLLSDSGFYLCAWSAQPTMIEQFFGPGTRLTVL.